The clone carrying this T cell receptor beta chain was observed a handful of times. Its antigen remains unidentified. The data stem from a study of cytomegalovirus exposure and HLA in healthy donors. PCR involved 60 Vbeta and 13 Jbeta primers. Sequencing was performed with immunoSEQ multiplex PCR; in TCRdb, only in-frame clones are kept and a portion is missing. The sample has under 200,000 clones; around 77% are singletons. Findings and caveats of the study: Fewer N-insertions than the roughly 630-donor mean were reportedly shown by an Asian-associated ancestry cluster in a later analysis. In a later analysis, V- and J-gene trimming of beta chains associated with a DCLRE1C missense variant, replicated independently. In an earlier analysis, most TCR beta V segments were productive about 87% or about 30% of the time. Analysis performed later found 16,951 TCR beta sequences associated with HLA alleles at 0.05 false discovery rate.

The material sequenced was PBMCs. The sequence was obtained from a woman aged 45-59 years in good health and CMV-seropositive.

This chain's CDR3 is CASRGGDPYNEQFF. CDR3 bases: TGTGCCAGCAGAGGGGGGGATCCCTACAATGAGCAGTTCTTC. The chain joins TRBV28 to TRBJ2-1; possible D gene TRBD2, 7 bases. Germline values: CDR1 MDHEN, CDR2 SYDVKM. The CDR3 has 14 amino acids. The ends were cut back, 6 bases at V and 2 bases at J, with 11 bases in the middle.